These 2 T cell receptor beta chains originate from one sample sequenced in a study of T cells after yellow fever vaccination. TCRdb re-analysed the 5' RACE reads in MiXCR, keeping a single row per CDR3 protein. Of 350,000 to 450,000 distinct CDR3 sequences listed, about 19% are singletons. Sequenced material: PBMCs, taken before the yellow fever booster vaccination. Source of these receptors: a man aged 18 to 30 who received the YFV17D yellow fever vaccine.

V is TRBV6-6 and J is TRBJ2-7; weak D call: TRBD1 (6 bases). There are 15 residues in the CDR3. Germline V gene data show CDR1 as MNHNY and CDR2 as SVGAGI (reference sequence). V was clipped by 0 bases and J by 4 bases, with 13 bases between them. DNA of the CDR3: TGTGCCAGCAGTTACTCGAAGAGGGGGTTGTACGAGCAGTACGTC. The encoded protein is CASSYSKRGLYEQYV.

This chain joins TRBV20-1 and TRBJ1-1; possibly TRBD1 for D (6 bases). Germline V gene data show CDR1 as DFQATT and CDR2 as SNEGSKA (reference sequence). Trimming removed 0 bases from V and 3 bases from J, with 20 bases in between. The CDR3 has 17 residues. The CDR3 region is CSARDLGRVGAYTEAFF. The CDR3 nucleotides read TGCAGTGCTAGAGATCTTGGTAGGGTGGGGGCATACACTGAAGCTTTCTTT.